This T cell receptor (beta chain) was identified during a study of shared clonotypes between healthy human individuals. Genomic DNA of unsorted samples came from around 84 million PBMCs. Study findings and constraints: A small donor pool kept down the genetic and exposure-history diversity that was represented. The expectation was that sequencing depth would affect clonotype sharing among donors.

Per the original methods: Filtering of immunoSEQ junctional sequences could not match full-length read filtering. TCRdb's table, derived via immunoSEQ multiplex PCR, lists solely in-frame clones and lacks some. For V, J and clone size, that table is used; D and trimming come from the DNA. This sample carries fewer than 500,000 clones, about 80% of them seen once, and the ten largest clones take roughly an eighth. Details on this clone: Antigen unknown.

This receptor was identified in a middle-aged woman in good health. Some clones in this sample may be carry-over from other donors' samples. The sequencing sample was made of PBMCs.

The CDR3 DNA reads as TGTGCCAGCAGCCAAGAATTAGGGAGGGCCGGATTAAGAACAGATACGCAGTATTTT. Translating gives CASSQELGRAGLRTDTQYF. V usage is TRBV4-2 and J usage is TRBJ2-3, with 7 bases aligning to TRBD2. This CDR3 is built from 19 residues. Germline V gene lookup returns CDR1 LGHNA and CDR2 YNFKEQ. With 0 bases clipped from V and 3 bases from J, the junction kept 15 bases outside the gene matches.